The clone carrying this T cell receptor (beta chain) was counted between two and nine times. The source of the sample is a study of identical twins. Trimming took 4 bases from V and 5 from J, leaving 18 bases between them. Germline CDR1 reads MNHEY; CDR2 reads SVGEGT. The CDR3 extends over 15 amino acids. TCRdb called the 5' RACE reads again in MiXCR, with one record for every CDR3 protein. The table shows some 190,000 distinct CDR3 sequences, with more than 15% occurring only once. These data were also filed under a second study, of T cells expressing NK-cell markers.

This receptor was obtained from a woman aged 18 to 35 in good health. The sample consisted of CD8+ T cells sorted from blood. The chain uses TRBV6-2 or TRBV6-3 and TRBJ2-7; perhaps TRBD2 as D (6 bases). The CDR3 spells CASSFQAGPFDEQYF. The CDR3 nucleotides read TGTGCCAGCAGTTTTCAGGCGGGACCTTTTGACGAGCAGTACTTC.